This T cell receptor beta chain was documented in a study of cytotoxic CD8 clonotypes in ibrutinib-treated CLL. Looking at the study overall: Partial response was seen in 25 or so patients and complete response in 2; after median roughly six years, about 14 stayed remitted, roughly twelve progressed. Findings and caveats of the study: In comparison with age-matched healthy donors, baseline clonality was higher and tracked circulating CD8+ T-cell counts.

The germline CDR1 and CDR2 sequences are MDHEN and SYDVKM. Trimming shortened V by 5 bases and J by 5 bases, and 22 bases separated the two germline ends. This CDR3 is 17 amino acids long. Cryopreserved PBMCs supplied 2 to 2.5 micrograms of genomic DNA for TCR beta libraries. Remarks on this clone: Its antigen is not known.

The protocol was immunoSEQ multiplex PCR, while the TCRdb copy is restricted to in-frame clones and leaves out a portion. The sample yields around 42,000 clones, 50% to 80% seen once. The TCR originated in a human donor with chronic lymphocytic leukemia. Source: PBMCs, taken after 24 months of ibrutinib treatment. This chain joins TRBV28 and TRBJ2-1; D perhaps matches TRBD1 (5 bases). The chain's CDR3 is CASSGSGTGPIDNEQFF. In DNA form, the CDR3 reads TGTGCCAGCAGTGGGTCAGGAACAGGACCTATAGACAATGAGCAGTTCTTC. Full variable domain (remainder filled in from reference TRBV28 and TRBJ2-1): DVKVTQSSRYLVKRTGEKVFLECVQDMDHENMFWYRQDPGLGLRLIYFSYDVKMKEKGDIPEGYSVSREKKERFSLILESASTNQTSMYLCASSGSGTGPIDNEQFFGPGTRLTVL.